A single sample gave rise to the 12 T cell receptor beta chains below, sequenced in a study of CD8+CD57+ T cells in acquired aplastic anemia. Both TCR beta VDJ combination and CDR3 sequence profiling were carried out. Genomic DNA was the template for this profiling. TCRdb re-called the reads with MiXCR, one entry per CDR3 protein. The sample includes 200,000 to 300,000 distinct CDR3 sequences, 82% of them seen just once. Patients sequenced had flow cytometry evidence of CD8+CD57+ cell expansion. The sample was sorted CD4+, CD8+, or CD8+CD57+ T cells (not recorded which) from PBMCs. Receptors originate from a human donor with aplastic anemia.

The CDR3 spells CASRLDGTANNSPLHF. DNA of the CDR3: TGTGCCAGCAGGCTGGACGGGACAGCTAATAATTCACCCCTCCACTTT. The V gene is TRBV5-4, the J gene TRBJ1-6; 7 positions agree with TRBD1. The CDR3 runs 16 residues. Germline assignment: CDR1 SGHNT and CDR2 YYREEE (reference sequence). The V and J ends lost 5 bases and 5 bases, in that order; junction bases with no gene match: 10.

Ten or more counts support this clonotype. The chain employs TRBV4-3 and TRBJ2-3; no clear D. Trimming took off 1 base at V and 6 bases at J, with 8 bases between the two ends. Per the germline V gene, CDR1 is LGHNA and CDR2 is YSLEER. This CDR3 contains 13 residues. The CDR3 DNA reads as TGCGCCAGCAGCCAAGGAAACACGGATACGCAGTATTTT. Translating gives CASSQGNTDTQYF.

The chain is built from TRBV5-4 and TRBJ2-3; unclear D gene. The germline gives CDR1 SGHNT, CDR2 YYREEE (reference sequence). The length of the CDR3 is 13 residues. Trimming removed 3 bases at V and 4 bases at J, with 9 bases between. The CDR3 DNA reads TGTGCCAGCAGCTCAACCCACGCAGATACGCAGTATTTT. It encodes CASSSTHADTQYF.

This chain connects TRBV7-3 to TRBJ2-7; no definite D call. The germline CDR1 and CDR2 sequences are SGHTA and FQGTGA. This CDR3 spans 18 amino acids. V lost 2 bases to trimming and J lost 3 bases, with 23 bases between them. CDR3 protein: CASSLHRDWTAYFYEQYV. CDR3 nucleotide sequence: TGTGCCAGCAGCTTACATCGAGACTGGACGGCCTACTTCTACGAGCAGTACGTC.

A word on this clonotype: Because it lacks the conserved phenylalanine or tryptophan at the end, this CDR3 is likely a read error. Because the CDR3's place on the DNA is in doubt, the DNA is left out and the CDR3 is given as listed by TCRdb. The V gene is TRBV7-9, the J gene TRBJ2-3; TRBD1, the D gene given by the table, was not confirmed from the DNA. Looked up from germline, CDR1 is SEHNR and CDR2 is FQNEAQ (reference sequence). The CDR3 is 13 amino acids in total, end residues counted. The CDR3 region is CATSRDRQGGNEL.

This rearrangement joins TRBV7-9 to TRBJ2-7, with 8 bases identical to TRBD1. The CDR3 runs to 14 residues. V trimming: 4 bases; J trimming: 9 bases; junction bases outside the gene matches: 11. Germline V CDR1 and CDR2: SEHNR, FQNEAQ (reference sequence). This chain's CDR3 is CASSSDRDYCGQYF. The CDR3, as DNA: TGTGCCAGCAGCTCGGACAGGGATTATTGCGGGCAGTACTTC.

This clonotype showed up just once. One end of the junction varies from germline; a read error may be responsible. The chain uses TRBV9 and TRBJ1-1; D possibly corresponds to TRBD1 (5 bases). The CDR3 sequence is 14 residues long. Germline lookup yields CDR1 SGDLS and CDR2 YYNGEE. As DNA, the CDR3 is TGTGCCAGCAGCGGAGGGGTCTCGAGAAATCAAGCCCTCTTT. Protein sequence: CASSGGVSRNQALF.

To note about this clonotype: The CDR3 ends on some other residue instead of the conserved phenylalanine or tryptophan, so this is likely a read error. The DNA is omitted, as the CDR3 cannot be located on it reliably, and the CDR3 follows TCRdb's listing. The rearrangement links TRBV7-9 to TRBJ2-3; no check of the table's D call, TRBD1, against the DNA was made. The CDR3 region is 13 residues in length, termini included. Germline-derived CDR1 and CDR2 are SEHNR and FQNEAQ (reference sequence). CDR3 amino acids: CASGFGAGVTDTQ.

This clonotype has just one count. As the CDR3 is not closed by the conserved phenylalanine or tryptophan, this likely results from a read error. Because the CDR3's place on the DNA is in doubt, the DNA is left out and the CDR3 is given as listed by TCRdb. The J gene is TRBJ2-3, the V gene TRBV7-8; the table's TRBD2 call for D was not verified on the DNA. The CDR3 sequence runs 13 residues, both termini included. The germline CDR1 and CDR2 sequences are SGHVS and FQNEAQ. CDR3 loop: CASGLAGGPETYY.

As regards this clonotype: The junction departs from germline at one end; a sequencing error may be responsible. This chain uses TRBV7-8 with TRBJ2-1; tentatively, D is TRBD2 (6 bases). The germline gives CDR1 SGHVS, CDR2 FQNEAQ. This CDR3 spans 14 amino acids. For the CDR3, the DNA is TGTGCCAGCAGCTTAGCTAGCGGTCACGATAAGCAGTATTTC. This gives the protein CASSLASGHDKQYF.

As regards this clonotype: Because it lacks the conserved phenylalanine or tryptophan at the end, this CDR3 is likely a read error. The chain uses TRBV9 and TRBJ1-6; 8 nucleotides align to TRBD1. Germline lookup yields CDR1 SGDLS and CDR2 YYNGEE. V shed 4 bases, J shed 15 bases, and the junction held 9 bases outside the gene matches. This CDR3 comprises 13 residues. The CDR3 region has the DNA TGTGCCAGCAGCTTATCGGGACAGGTACACCTCCACGTT. It specifies CASSLSGQVHLHV.

The chain is built from TRBV7-7 and TRBJ2-5, with D maybe TRBD2 (6 bases). Germline V gives CDR1 SSHAT, CDR2 FNYEAQ (reference sequence). V was shortened by 0 bases and J by 7 bases, with 18 bases between the two germline ends. The CDR3 runs to 16 residues. The CDR3 protein is CASSLAVGLLPGTQYF. The CDR3 nucleotides are TGTGCCAGCAGCTTAGCCGTGGGACTCCTCCCCGGGACCCAGTACTTC.